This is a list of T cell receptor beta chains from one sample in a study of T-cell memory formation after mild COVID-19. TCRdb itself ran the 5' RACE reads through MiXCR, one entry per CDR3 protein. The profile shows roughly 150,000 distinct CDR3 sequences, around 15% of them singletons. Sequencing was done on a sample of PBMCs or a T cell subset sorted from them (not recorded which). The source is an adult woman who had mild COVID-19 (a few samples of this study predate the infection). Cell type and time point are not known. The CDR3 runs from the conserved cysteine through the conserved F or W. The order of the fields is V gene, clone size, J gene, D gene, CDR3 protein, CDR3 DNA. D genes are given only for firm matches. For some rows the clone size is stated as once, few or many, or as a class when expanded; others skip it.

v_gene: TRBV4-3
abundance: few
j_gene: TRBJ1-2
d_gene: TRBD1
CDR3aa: CASSPSGTGGPAGYTF
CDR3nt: TGCGCCAGCAGCCCATCGGGGACAGGGGGACCGGCTGGCTACACCTTC

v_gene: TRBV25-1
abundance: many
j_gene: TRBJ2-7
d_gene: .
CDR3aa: CASSERTTLPDEQYF
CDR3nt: TGTGCCAGCAGTGAAAGGACGACCCTCCCCGACGAGCAGTACTTC

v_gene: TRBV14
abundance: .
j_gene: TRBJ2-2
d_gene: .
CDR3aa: CASSQGQHPGELFF
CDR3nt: TGTGCCAGCAGCCAAGGTCAACACCCCGGGGAGCTGTTTTTT

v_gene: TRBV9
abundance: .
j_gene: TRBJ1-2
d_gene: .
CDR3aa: CASSVSGDPFANYGYTF
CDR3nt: TGTGCCAGCAGCGTATCCGGGGACCCGTTCGCTAACTATGGCTACACCTTC

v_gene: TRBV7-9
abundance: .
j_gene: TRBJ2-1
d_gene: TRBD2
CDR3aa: CASSLLGTSGGAHEQFF
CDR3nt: TGTGCCAGCAGCTTACTAGGGACTAGCGGGGGGGCGCATGAGCAGTTCTTC

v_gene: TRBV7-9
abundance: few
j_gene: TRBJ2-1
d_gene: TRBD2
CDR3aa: CASSGYVGGSSYNEQFF
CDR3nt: TGTGCCAGCAGCGGTTACGTGGGGGGGAGCTCCTACAATGAGCAGTTCTTC

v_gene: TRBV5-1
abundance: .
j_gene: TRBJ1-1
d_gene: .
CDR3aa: CASSPTDPWAEAFF
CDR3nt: TGCGCCAGCAGCCCAACCGACCCATGGGCTGAAGCTTTCTTT

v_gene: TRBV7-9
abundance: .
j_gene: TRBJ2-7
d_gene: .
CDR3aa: CASSSSGQGSSYEQYF
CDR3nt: TGTGCCAGCAGCTCATCGGGGCAGGGTAGTTCCTACGAGCAGTACTTC

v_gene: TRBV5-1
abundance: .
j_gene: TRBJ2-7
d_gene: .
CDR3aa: CASSSQSYEQYF
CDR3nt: TGCGCCAGCAGCTCACAGTCCTACGAGCAGTACTTC

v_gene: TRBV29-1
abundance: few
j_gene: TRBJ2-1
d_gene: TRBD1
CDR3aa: CSVDAGGTYNEQFF
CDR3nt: TGCAGCGTTGATGCAGGGGGCACCTACAATGAGCAGTTCTTC